This TCR beta chain was observed in a study of cytomegalovirus exposure and HLA in healthy donors. PCR was performed using 60 Vbeta and 13 Jbeta primers. Repertoires were generated with immunoSEQ multiplex PCR, while TCRdb's copy carries only in-frame clones and drops some. This table holds some 200,000 clones, about 86% found once. With 3 bases clipped from V and 4 bases from J, the junction kept 11 bases outside the gene matches. From germline, CDR1 is MDHEN and CDR2 SYDVKM. The CDR3 totals 16 residues. Sequenced: PBMCs. The chain combines TRBV28 with TRBJ1-2; the match to TRBD1 covers 7 bases. The TCR was taken from a woman in her thirties in good health and CMV-seronegative. This CDR3 is CASSLSDRFQIYGYTF. CDR3 bases: TGTGCCAGCAGTTTGTCGGACAGGTTTCAGATCTATGGCTACACCTTC.